Listed here is a single TCR beta chain. The antigen this receptor binds is unknown. The sample holds no much larger clone one base away, and base qualities are not on file. This entry belongs to a study of neurological immune-mediated disorders (dated by TCRdb to about 2019). Notes on the research overall: Peripheral blood TCR-beta repertoires from HTLV-I-associated myelopathy (HAM/TSP) patients, multiple sclerosis patients and healthy controls were compared by UMI-based sequencing. The 90 to 120 TCR-beta libraries covered PBMC samples along with longitudinal samples, technical triplicates, and paired sorted CD4+ and CD8+ T-cell subsets. Longitudinal HAM/TSP and healthy donors were sampled at 3 time-points each (roughly 3-45 month intervals). The cohort included about 66 subjects: approximately 14 with HAM/TSP, around 34 with multiple sclerosis, and roughly 20 healthy controls. The study at large found these results: The highest TCR clonal expansion was observed in HAM/TSP patients, whereas the lowest was observed in MS patients, even when compared with healthy controls. Across subjects, expanded clones never shared an identical CDR3 amino acid sequence, which suggests that the TCR-beta repertoires in every group were private.

cDNA was synthesized by template-switch 5'RACE using a primer with a 10-nucleotide random unique molecular identifier that tagged each TCR transcript. Every sequencing run yielded over 170 million TCR-beta sequences covering 15-18 subjects. The RNeasy kit was used to extract total RNA. The KAPA Real-time Library Amplification kit was used to amplify TCR-beta VDJ regions with primers targeting the TCR constant region and the 5'RACE anchor. A first PCR added sample indexes and Illumina adaptors, after which a second PCR increased the library yield. After Ampure bead purification, the roughly 650 bp TCR product was size-selected on a 2% E-gel SizeSelection system. Before pooling, library quality was assessed on a Bioanalyzer, concentration was determined with Qubit, and library quantification was performed with the Kapa Library Quantification kit. Libraries were sequenced paired-end 2 x 150 bp on an Illumina HiSeq 2500. To increase sequence diversity, roughly 24-32% phiX was spiked into each library pool. Per the authors' processing: Quality-filtered reads were processed with the UMI-based MiGEC pipeline, which removed over 85% of raw TCR sequences during error correction. VDJ genes were aligned to IMGT germline references, and each clonotype was defined by a unique CDR3 amino acid sequence together with V-J genes. VDJtools evaluated clonal expansion, Shannon diversity and CDR3 relatedness (CalcPairwiseDistances, ClusterSamples); CLCbio workbench built phylogenetic trees. Clones with at least 8 unique UMIs were defined as expanded, with this threshold being based on coefficient-of-variation modelling across technical triplicates. The public reads were reanalyzed by TCRdb: fastp trimming at Q25, MiXCR alignment, in-frame beta chains only. A single entry per CDR3 protein holds the most common genes and DNA from its merged rows. The V and J calls come from TCRdb's annotation, not from the publication. The sample table lists 84,000 or so distinct CDR3 sequences, less than 15% of them with a count of one. The ten largest clones capture roughly 5% of the sample.

Reading the label with the study, this specimen's time point is: longitudinal time-point 2. For the unsorted PBMC libraries, 2 million PBMCs were stored in RNAlater at -80 degrees C until RNA extraction and were used to generate the libraries. Peripheral blood was subjected to Ficoll-Hypaque density gradient centrifugation to isolate PBMCs, which were then cryopreserved in liquid nitrogen. As encoded in the germline V gene, CDR1 is MNHEY while CDR2 is SVGAGI. Trimming leaves V shorter by 0 bases and J shorter by 5 bases, with the junction holding 8 bases beyond the gene matches. Spanning cysteine to phenylalanine, the CDR3 consists of 16 amino acids. Of all the DNA, just the CDR3 is kept, 48 bases in frame from base 1.

The sequence links TRBV6-5 to TRBJ2-7; TRBD2 agrees with 9 junctional bases. Sequencing input: PBMCs. The clonotype was recovered from a female donor with HTLV-1-associated myelopathy (HAM/TSP). CDR3 region: CASSYSMRGGLNEQYF. In nucleotides, the sequence is TGTGCCAGCAGTTACTCGATGCGGGGGGGCCTCAACGAGCAGTACTTC.